This T cell receptor (beta chain) was sequenced during a study of cytomegalovirus exposure and HLA in healthy donors. This clone came up a few times. The antigen is unknown. Vbeta (60) and Jbeta (13) primers were used in the PCR. Only in-frame clones appear in the TCRdb table, and some are missing; sequencing was by immunoSEQ multiplex PCR. Here the sample spans 100,000 to 150,000 clones, more than 80% being singletons. Study-wide points: Researchers left out some V segments, among them TRBV6-2 and TRBV6-3, as indistinguishable.

In germline, CDR1 is KGHSH, CDR2 LQKENI. The CDR3 has 18 residues. V shed 1 base, J shed 1 base, and the junction held 9 bases outside the gene matches. The rearrangement links TRBV18 to TRBJ2-2; 7 bases map to TRBD1. This TCR was recovered from a man aged 30 to 45 in good health and CMV-seropositive. The sample was PBMCs. The CDR3 DNA sequence: TGTGCCAGCTCACCACTCGTATTCCGGACAGGGAACACCGGGGAGCTGTTTTTT. Translating gives CASSPLVFRTGNTGELFF.